This T cell receptor beta chain was captured in a study of OX40 agonist ivuxolimab in advanced cancers. Study conclusions and caveats: CD8+ T cells were the subset that, on average, had more expanded clones than CD4+.

Worth noting for this clone: Antigen specificity is unknown.

Libraries were prepared by immunoSEQ multiplex PCR; TCRdb keeps only in-frame clonotypes and omits some of them. The data contain under 85,000 clones, roughly nine tenths of them seen just once; the ten biggest clones take up around 2.9%. Germline values: CDR1 SGHVS, CDR2 FQNEAQ. Trimming cost V 6 bases and J 1 base; bases outside gene matches: 4. The CDR3 runs 14 residues. The chain links TRBV7-8 to TRBJ2-3, with 7 bases aligning to TRBD2. This receptor was obtained from an adult with an advanced solid tumor such as melanoma, head and neck, liver or kidney cancer. The sequenced sample was CD4+ or CD8+ T cells sorted from blood, obtained in a trial of the OX40 agonist ivuxolimab. The CDR3 sequence is CASSKAGGTDTQYF. The DNA of the CDR3 is TGTGCCAGCAGTAAGGCGGGAGGCACAGATACGCAGTATTTT.